This TCR beta chain was captured by sequencing in a study of cytomegalovirus exposure and HLA in healthy donors. Regarding this clone: What it binds is unknown.

Findings and limits, study-wide: The authors listed 164 TCR beta chains as cytomegalovirus-associated. Being indistinguishable, some V segments were excluded, TRBV6-2 and TRBV6-3 among them.

Use of 60 Vbeta and 13 Jbeta primers characterized the PCR. Authors' data handling: Later reanalysis found around 74 million unique TCR beta chains, 10 million to 12 million of them shared. Sequencing used immunoSEQ multiplex PCR; TCRdb keeps in-frame clones, though not all of them. The V and J calls and clone size are taken from that table; D and trimming were inferred from the DNA. Of about 160,000 clones listed, 75% to 90% are singletons. The germline CDR1 and CDR2 sequences are MNHEY and SMNVEV (reference sequence). V was shortened by 4 bases and J by 2 bases, with 7 bases between the two germline ends. This CDR3 is built from 13 residues.

The sample taken for sequencing was PBMCs. This TCR was recovered from a boy aged 2 to 10 in good health and CMV-seronegative. This chain uses TRBV27 with TRBJ2-3; D is unclear. CDR3 coding DNA: TGTGCCAGCAGTTCACAGCTCACAGATACGCAGTATTTT. This sequence encodes CASSSQLTDTQYF.